This TCR beta chain was sequenced in a study of regulatory T cells in long-lasting Graves disease. As for the study in general: Positivity for TSH receptor antibodies plus over 5 years of antithyroid drugs meant persistent Graves' disease.

In the case of this clonotype: Its antigen is as yet unknown.

Findings of the study overall: Preferential use of TRBV28, TRBJ1-2 and TRBJ2-5 was seen in persistent disease. Study was limited to peripheral blood, excluding thyroid tissue.

The TCR beta library used iRepertoire HTBI primers with Arm-PCR amplification of CDR3. TCRdb processed the multiplex PCR reads anew with MiXCR; each CDR3 protein has one entry. This table has more than 300,000 distinct CDR3 sequences, roughly 20% appearing once. The time point is: persistent/refractory GD, antithyroid drugs over 5 years with positive TRAb. PBMC-derived RNA was used for the TCR library. The ends lost 0 bases at V and 5 bases at J; junction bases unmatched: 13. The CDR3 covers 17 residues. Germline lookup yields CDR1 DFQATT and CDR2 SNEGSKA (reference sequence). The origin of this receptor is a woman between 40 and 55 years old with Graves disease. The sample here was peripheral blood mononuclear cells (PBMCs), taken when the disease was refractory, from a patient treated with antithyroid drugs. The rearrangement links TRBV20-1 to TRBJ1-2; TRBD1 aligns across 9 bases. The DNA for the CDR3 is TGCAGTGCTAGAGATCCGGGACAGGGAACAGTGGGTTATGGCTACACCTTC. Its protein is CSARDPGQGTVGYGYTF.